This T cell receptor (beta chain) was found in a study of blood T cells in healthy people across ages. Points from the study as a whole: Naive T cell percentage strongly correlated with TCR beta diversity. Measured against age, TCR beta diversity per million T cells decreased in a roughly linear manner. Expanded clonotype shifts may have been confounded, as the donors had an unknown CMV status.

This clonotype appeared a few times. Antigen: not known. V was shortened by 1 base and J by 1 base, with 13 bases between the two germline ends. Germline CDR1 is LNHNV and CDR2 is YYDKDF (reference sequence). This CDR3 region has 16 residues. Next came a second PCR, run for about 6 to 12 cycles, which used a sample-barcoded 5' primer along with a J-beta primer mix. Every molecule of cDNA carried a tag from a template-switch adaptor with 12 random nucleotides. TCRdb analysed the 5' RACE reads with MiXCR anew, one entry per CDR3 protein. The sample has 650,000 to 1,000,000 distinct CDR3 sequences; around 36% are singletons.

The TCR was taken from a man aged 18 to 30 in good health. The sequenced sample consisted of blood. The V and J genes are TRBV15 and TRBJ1-1, with D perhaps TRBD1 (5 bases). CDR3 DNA sequence: TGTGCCACCAGCAGAGGCACGGGGCCCAAGAACACTGAAGCTTTCTTT. Translating it yields CATSRGTGPKNTEAFF.